The present entry profiles one T cell receptor beta chain with its context. The antigen is unknown. This sample is part of a study of cytomegalovirus exposure and HLA in healthy donors. A multiplex PCR was run with 60 Vbeta primers and 13 Jbeta primers. Profiled with immunoSEQ multiplex PCR; TCRdb holds only in-frame clones, not every one. The table has around 250,000 clones, approximately 82% seen once; the top ten hold less than 8.5%. Trimming took 2 bases from V and 4 from J; bases not matched to a gene: 5. The CDR3 length is 13 residues. Germline V CDR1 and CDR2: GTSNPN, SVGIG (reference sequence). Overall study findings and caveats: Some V segments, TRBV6-2 and TRBV6-3 among them, were indistinguishable and were therefore excluded. In an earlier analysis, in fewer than 700 donors, most V segments appeared productive either ~90% or ~30% of the time. Researchers reported in a later analysis that a missense DCLRE1C variant was tied to TCR beta V- and J-gene trimming.

The V and J genes are TRBV30 and TRBJ2-7, with 7 bases aligning to TRBD1. The material sequenced was PBMCs. This TCR derives from a woman aged 60-75 years in good health and CMV-seropositive. The CDR3 reads CAWSPGQTYEQYF. The DNA of the CDR3 is TGTGCCTGGAGTCCGGGACAGACTTACGAGCAGTACTTC.